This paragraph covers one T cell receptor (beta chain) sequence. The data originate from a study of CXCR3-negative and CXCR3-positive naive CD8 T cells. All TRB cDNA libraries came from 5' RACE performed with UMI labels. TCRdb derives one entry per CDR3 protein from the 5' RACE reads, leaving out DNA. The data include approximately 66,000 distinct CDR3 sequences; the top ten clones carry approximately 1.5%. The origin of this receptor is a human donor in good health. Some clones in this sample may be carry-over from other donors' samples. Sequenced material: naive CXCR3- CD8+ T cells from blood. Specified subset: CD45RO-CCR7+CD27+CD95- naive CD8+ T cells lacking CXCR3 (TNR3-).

The CDR3 protein is CSVDEAGELFF. The chain is built from TRBV29-1 and TRBJ2-2. The germline V gene encodes CDR1 SQVTM and CDR2 ANQGSEA. This CDR3 comprises 11 residues.